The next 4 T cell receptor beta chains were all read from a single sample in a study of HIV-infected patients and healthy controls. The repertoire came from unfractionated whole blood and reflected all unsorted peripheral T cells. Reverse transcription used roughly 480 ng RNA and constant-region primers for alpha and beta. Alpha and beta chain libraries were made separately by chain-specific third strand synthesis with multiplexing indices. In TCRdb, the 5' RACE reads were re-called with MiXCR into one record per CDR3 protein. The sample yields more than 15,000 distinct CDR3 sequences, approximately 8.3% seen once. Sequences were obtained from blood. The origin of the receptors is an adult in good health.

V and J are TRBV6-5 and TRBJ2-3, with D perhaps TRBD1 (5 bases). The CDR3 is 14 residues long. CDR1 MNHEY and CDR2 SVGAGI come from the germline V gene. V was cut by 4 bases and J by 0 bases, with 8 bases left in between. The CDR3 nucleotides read TGTGCCAGCAGTTTGGGGCCAAGCACAGATACGCAGTATTTT. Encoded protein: CASSLGPSTDTQYF.

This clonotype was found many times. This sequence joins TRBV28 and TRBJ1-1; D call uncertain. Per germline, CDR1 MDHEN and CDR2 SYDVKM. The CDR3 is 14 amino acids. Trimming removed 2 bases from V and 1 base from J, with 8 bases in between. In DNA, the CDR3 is TGTGCCAGCAGTTTAAGGTCGCCGAACACTGAAGCTTTCTTT. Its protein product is CASSLRSPNTEAFF.

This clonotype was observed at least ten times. For the CDR3, the DNA is TGTGCCAGCAGTGAGCTGGGCGGCCAAGAGACCCAGTACTTC. Translating gives CASSELGGQETQYF. The chain joins TRBV6-4 to TRBJ2-5; D uncertain. Per the germline V gene, CDR1 is MRHNA and CDR2 is SNTAGT. The CDR3 is 14 residues long. V gave up 3 bases and J gave up 1 base, with 9 bases separating them.

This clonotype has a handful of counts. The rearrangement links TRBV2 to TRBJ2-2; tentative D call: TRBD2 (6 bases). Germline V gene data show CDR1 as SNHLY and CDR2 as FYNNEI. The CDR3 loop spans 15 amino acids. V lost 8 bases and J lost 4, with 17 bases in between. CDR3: CASSPPGLFTGELFF. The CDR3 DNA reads TGTGCCAGCTCTCCCCCGGGACTCTTCACCGGGGAGCTGTTTTTT.